The source of this T cell receptor beta chain is a study of spatial heterogeneity in lung cancer. The table lists this clonotype with a few counts. Using its own MiXCR run on the 5' RACE reads, TCRdb lists one record per CDR3 protein. The table records 50,000 to 75,000 distinct CDR3 sequences, roughly 6.4% of them present only once. Time point of the sample: sample taken at primary tumor resection. Whole RNA, which was extracted from tumor, nontumor lung tissue or frozen PBMC, was sequenced without any cell sorting. The CDR3 covers 13 residues. The V and J ends lost 0 bases and 6 bases respectively, with 12 bases between them. The germline gives CDR1 DFQATT, CDR2 SNEGSKA (reference sequence).

Sequencing used PBMCs, obtained at surgery. The receptor was isolated from a female donor with early-stage non-small cell lung cancer. This chain uses TRBV20-1 with TRBJ2-7; D is undetermined. The CDR3 DNA follows: TGCAGTGCTAGAGATAGGAGAGTCGGCGAGCAGTACTTC. Translation: CSARDRRVGEQYF.